The 32 T cell receptor beta chains listed next were all sequenced from one sample in a study of cytomegalovirus exposure and HLA in healthy donors. The PCR contained 60 Vbeta and 13 Jbeta primers. Only in-frame clones appear in the TCRdb table, and some are missing; sequencing was by immunoSEQ multiplex PCR. Counted here are 150,000 to 200,000 clones, about 88% occurring once; the ten biggest clones make up roughly 1.8%. The sample taken for sequencing was PBMCs. The receptors come from a woman between 18 and 29 years old in good health and CMV-seronegative.

This chain joins TRBV2 and TRBJ1-2; 7 bases fit TRBD1. The CDR3 is 14 residues long. V lost 3 bases and J lost 1; bases outside the gene matches: 2. From germline, CDR1 is SNHLY and CDR2 FYNNEI. CDR3 in DNA: TGTGCCAGCAGTGAGCAGGGGGGTAACTATGGCTACACCTTC. Its protein product is CASSEQGGNYGYTF.

The rearrangement joins TRBV5-1 to TRBJ2-7, with TRBD2 as a possible D gene (6 bases). There are 13 residues in the CDR3. V was trimmed by 6 bases and J by 2 bases, leaving 12 bases between them. Germline V gene sequence: CDR1 SGHRS, CDR2 YFSETQ. The CDR3 DNA is TGCGCCAGCATGCTCGGGAGCACCTACGAGCAGTACTTC. Its protein product is CASMLGSTYEQYF. The full variable domain, rest sourced from reference TRBV5-1 and TRBJ2-7, is KAGVTQTPRYLIKTRGQQVTLSCSPISGHRSVSWYQQTPGQGLQFLFEYFSETQRNKGNFPGRFSGRQFSNSRSEMNVSTLELGDSALYLCASMLGSTYEQYFGPGTRLTVT.

J is TRBJ1-1 and V is TRBV4-2, with D unclear. The germline gives CDR1 LGHNA, CDR2 YNFKEQ. V lost 6 bases and J 6 bases, leaving 17 bases between the germline ends. The CDR3 length is 14 residues. The CDR3 coding sequence is TGTGCCAGCAGTAATCTAATTGGGCCCGCTGAAGCTTTCTTT. Its translation: CASSNLIGPAEAFF.

The chain carries TRBV27 and TRBJ2-7, with D perhaps TRBD1 (5 bases). Trimming took 0 bases from V and 0 from J, leaving 12 bases between them. Per germline, CDR1 MNHEY and CDR2 SMNVEV (reference sequence). This CDR3 is built from 16 residues. In DNA form, the CDR3 reads TGTGCCAGCAGTTTATCGGGCCAGGGCTCCTCCTACGAGCAGTACTTC. This sequence encodes CASSLSGQGSSYEQYF.

CDR3 DNA sequence: TGTGCCAGCAGACCGGGGACAGGGGTTGAAAAACTGTTTTTT. Amino acids: CASRPGTGVEKLFF. The chain recombines TRBV27 with TRBJ1-4, with TRBD1 identical over 10 bases. Per germline, CDR1 MNHEY and CDR2 SMNVEV (reference sequence). The CDR3 is made up of 14 amino acids. The trim removed 6 bases at V and 7 bases at J, leaving 5 bases unmatched.

This chain uses TRBV19 with TRBJ1-5, with a tentative D call TRBD1 (6 bases). Germline V gene data show CDR1 as LNHDA and CDR2 as SQIVND (reference sequence). The CDR3 totals 14 residues. Trimming shortened V by 7 bases and J by 8 bases, and 18 bases separated the two germline ends. The DNA for the CDR3 is TGTGCCAGTACCCCACAGGGTATCGGGAAGCCCCAGCATTTT. It codes for CASTPQGIGKPQHF. Full variable domain (remainder filled in from reference TRBV19 and TRBJ1-5): DGGITQSPKYLFRKEGQNVTLSCEQNLNHDAMYWYRQDPGQGLRLIYYSQIVNDFQKGDIAEGYSVSREKKESFPLTVTSAQKNPTAFYLCASTPQGIGKPQHFGDGTRLSIL.

CDR3 DNA: TGTGCCAGCAGGTGGACAGGGAATACCGGGGAGCTGTTTTTT. Amino acids: CASRWTGNTGELFF. This chain joins TRBV6-5 and TRBJ2-2, with 8 bases aligning to TRBD1. The germline V gene encodes CDR1 MNHEY and CDR2 SVGAGI. CDR3 length equals 14 residues. J was trimmed by 5 bases and V by 6 bases; bases with no gene match: 5.

This chain links TRBV7-9 with TRBJ2-5; a weak D match, TRBD2 (5 bases). Judging by the DNA end, TRBJ2-7 fits better; the J call may be wrong. The length of the CDR3 is 14 residues. Germline CDR1 reads SEHNR; CDR2 reads FQNEAQ (reference sequence). In nucleotides, the CDR3 is TGTGCCAGCAGCTTGGGCGGGTATTTCTACGAGCAGTACTTC. It is translated as CASSLGGYFYEQYF.

V usage is TRBV5-1 and J usage is TRBJ2-5; TRBD1 is a possible D gene (6 bases). CDR3 length: 14 residues. Germline CDR1 reads SGHRS; CDR2 reads YFSETQ. V lost 0 bases and J lost 5, with 11 bases in between. The CDR3 coding sequence is TGCGCCAGCAGCTTGGGGGGGCTGGGCGAGACCCAGTACTTC. As protein: CASSLGGLGETQYF.

The chain combines TRBV16 with TRBJ1-2; D ambiguous. The CDR3 loop spans 14 amino acids. CDR1 KGHSY and CDR2 FQNENV come from the germline V gene. V lost 2 bases to trimming and J lost 4 bases, with 11 bases between them. Written as DNA, the CDR3 is TGTGCCAGCAGCCAAACCAGACATATCTATGGCTACACCTTC. As protein: CASSQTRHIYGYTF.

The chain employs TRBV28 and TRBJ2-7; D is possibly TRBD1 (5 bases). The CDR3 is 13 amino acids. The germline V and J ends were trimmed by 7 bases and 1 base, with 11 bases remaining between them. From germline, CDR1 is MDHEN and CDR2 SYDVKM. In nucleotides, the CDR3 is TGTGCCAGCATTGCGACAGTTTCCTACGAGCAGTACTTC. This encodes CASIATVSYEQYF.

This sequence joins TRBV19 and TRBJ1-1; 9 bases are a match to TRBD1. This CDR3 spans 15 amino acids. The V gene's germline CDR1 is LNHDA and CDR2 SQIVND (reference sequence). J was trimmed by 3 bases and V by 0 bases; bases with no gene match: 2. CDR3 loop: CASSIDGTGYTEAFF. The CDR3, as DNA: TGTGCCAGTAGTATAGACGGGACAGGGTACACTGAAGCTTTCTTT.

The chain carries TRBV28 and TRBJ2-1; unclear D gene. Germline V gene lookup returns CDR1 MDHEN and CDR2 SYDVKM. The V end was cut by 8 bases, the J end by 15 bases, with 8 bases between. This CDR3 has 8 residues. In nucleotides, the CDR3 is TGTGCCAGCGGGCATCTGTTCTTC. Translated: CASGHLFF.

This clone showed up just a few times. The chain employs TRBV10-3 and TRBJ1-1; D possibly corresponds to TRBD1 (6 bases). Trimming took 6 bases from V and 5 from J, leaving 10 bases between them. CDR1 and CDR2 from the germline V gene are ENHRY and SYGVKD. The CDR3 length is 12 residues. This CDR3 reads CAISQGRTEAFF. CDR3 nucleotides: TGTGCCATCAGCCAGGGGAGAACTGAAGCTTTCTTT.

V and J are TRBV5-1 and TRBJ2-2; D not resolved. The CDR3 has 16 residues. Germline V gives CDR1 SGHRS, CDR2 YFSETQ. The V and J ends lost 5 bases and 1 base respectively, with 15 bases between them. As DNA, the CDR3 is TGCGCCAGCAGGAATCGTGGCAACATGAACACCGGGGAGCTGTTTTTT. Its protein product is CASRNRGNMNTGELFF.

The chain combines TRBV2 with TRBJ2-3; 10 bases line up with TRBD2. The CDR3 has 16 amino acids. V lost 3 bases to trimming and J lost 7 bases; unmatched junction nucleotides: 10. Germline lookup yields CDR1 SNHLY and CDR2 FYNNEI. CDR3 amino acids: CASSDERGGLRNTQYF. The CDR3 bases are TGTGCCAGCAGTGACGAGCGGGGGGGTCTCCGAAATACGCAGTATTTT.

V and J are TRBV29-1 and TRBJ2-5, with 8 positions matching TRBD2. TRBJ2-7 matches the DNA end more closely, so the J call is doubtful. This CDR3 spans 13 amino acids. Germline V CDR1 and CDR2: SQVTM, ANQGSEA. In DNA, the CDR3 is TGCAGCGCGTCCGGGGGGGACACCTACGAGCAGTACTTC. Translating gives CSASGGDTYEQYF.

The chain carries TRBV10-3 and TRBJ2-3; possibly TRBD2 for D (6 bases). V lost 2 bases to trimming and J lost 4 bases, with 13 bases between them. The germline V gene has CDR1 ENHRY and CDR2 SYGVKD. This CDR3 comprises 15 residues. The CDR3: CAISEASREADTQYF. The CDR3 coding sequence is TGTGCCATCAGTGAGGCATCCAGGGAGGCAGATACGCAGTATTTT.

This rearrangement joins TRBV28 to TRBJ1-5, with TRBD1 identical over 7 bases. The CDR3 contains 12 residues. The V gene end was trimmed by 11 bases and the J gene end by 4 bases; junction bases not matched to a gene: 5. CDR1 and CDR2 (germline): MDHEN, SYDVKM. The CDR3 sequence is CAHAGGNQPQHF. The CDR3 region has the DNA TGTGCCCACGCAGGGGGAAATCAGCCCCAGCATTTT.

The chain has TRBV6-1 and TRBJ1-6; unclear D gene. The germline V gene has CDR1 MNHNS and CDR2 SASEGT. The CDR3 totals 11 residues. Deletions cut 1 base from V and 14 bases from J, with 6 bases between. The CDR3, as DNA: TGTGCCAGCAGTGAAGTTGAGGCCCTCCACTTT. Translated: CASSEVEALHF.

The gene calls are TRBV7-6 and TRBJ1-5, with D possibly matching TRBD1 (6 bases). Trimming took 5 bases from V and 1 from J, leaving 15 bases between them. The CDR3 covers 16 residues. CDR1 and CDR2 (germline): SGHVS, FNYEAQ. DNA for the CDR3: TGTGCCAGCAGCCAGGGGCAGGGTAGGAGCAATCAGCCCCAGCATTTT. It is translated as CASSQGQGRSNQPQHF.

The J gene is TRBJ2-5, the V gene TRBV2; 8 nucleotides agree with TRBD2. CDR3 length: 16 amino acids. CDR1 and CDR2 (germline): SNHLY, FYNNEI. Trimming removed 1 base from V and 5 bases from J; junction bases left unmatched: 9. The CDR3 DNA follows: TGTGCCAGCAGTGAAGGGGTTGGGGGCGGGGGGGAGACCCAGTACTTC. Its translation: CASSEGVGGGGETQYF.

The chain carries TRBV28 and TRBJ1-2, with TRBD1 matching 8 bases. Germline V gene lookup returns CDR1 MDHEN and CDR2 SYDVKM. The CDR3 spans 14 residues. Germline trimming cut 5 bases from V and 5 bases from J; bases unmatched to any gene: 7. CDR3: CASSPGDRSYGYTF. DNA of the CDR3: TGTGCCAGCAGTCCCGGGGACAGGAGTTATGGCTACACCTTC.

The chain carries TRBV5-1 and TRBJ2-5; tentatively, D is TRBD2 (5 bases). CDR1 and CDR2 (germline): SGHRS, YFSETQ. CDR3 size: 18 residues. V shed 4 bases and J shed 4 bases, with 26 bases lying between them. The CDR3 region has the DNA TGCGCCAGCAGCCCCCATCAAAATCAGGCGGTAGCGATAGAGACCCAGTACTTC. Its protein is CASSPHQNQAVAIETQYF.

The gene calls are TRBV4-1 and TRBJ2-7; 14 bases align to TRBD2. There are 18 residues in the CDR3. With 0 bases clipped from V and 6 bases from J, the junction kept 10 bases outside the gene matches. Germline values: CDR1 MGHRA, CDR2 YSYEKL. The CDR3 DNA follows: TGCGCCAGCAGCCAAGACACAAGGACTAGCGGGAGGCACCTCGAGCAGTACTTC. It specifies CASSQDTRTSGRHLEQYF.

This clone is a singleton in its sample. This rearrangement joins TRBV5-1 to TRBJ2-5; tentatively, D is TRBD2 (6 bases). The J call may not be correct, given that the DNA end is closer to TRBJ2-7. CDR3 size: 20 residues. Germline lookup yields CDR1 SGHRS and CDR2 YFSETQ. The CDR3 DNA sequence: TGCGCCATCCCGTCGCTGGGCGGGGTTATGTTTACAAGCCGCGCACACGAGCAGTACTTC. This translates into CAIPSLGGVMFTSRAHEQYF.

This chain connects TRBV5-1 to TRBJ2-3; D uncertain. CDR1 and CDR2 (germline): SGHRS, YFSETQ. V dropped 0 bases and J dropped 4 bases, with 9 bases sitting between them. The CDR3 is 14 residues long. The CDR3 DNA sequence: TGCGCCAGCAGCTTGGGCCAGCAGGCAGATACGCAGTATTTT. It encodes CASSLGQQADTQYF.

This sequence joins TRBV19 and TRBJ1-4; possible D gene TRBD1, 5 bases. CDR1 is LNHDA, CDR2 SQIVND, per germline (reference sequence). V was pared by 8 bases and J by 5 bases, with 15 bases between. The CDR3 length is 14 residues. The CDR3 sequence is CASVGGVRNEKLFF. The CDR3 region has the DNA TGTGCCAGTGTCGGGGGGGTTCGGAATGAAAAACTGTTTTTT.

The chain employs TRBV30 and TRBJ2-7, with TRBD2 matching over 9 bases. Germline trimming cut 3 bases from V and 4 bases from J; bases unmatched to any gene: 4. CDR1 is GTSNPN, CDR2 SVGIG, per germline (reference sequence). The CDR3 spans 13 residues. The CDR3 protein is CAWRVAGAYEQYF. CDR3 bases: TGTGCCTGGAGAGTAGCGGGAGCGTACGAGCAGTACTTC.

V and J are TRBV7-3 and TRBJ2-3; a possible D gene is TRBD2 (5 bases). V was clipped by 1 base and J by 4 bases, with 12 bases between them. CDR1 and CDR2 (germline): SGHTA, FQGTGA. The CDR3 is 15 amino acids. This chain's CDR3 is CASSLIGGGADTQYF. The CDR3, as DNA: TGTGCCAGCAGCTTAATTGGAGGAGGCGCAGATACGCAGTATTTT.

V is TRBV28 and J is TRBJ2-1; 10 bases are shared with TRBD2. V was clipped by 7 bases and J by 9 bases; unmatched bases: 15. The CDR3 spans 16 residues. Germline V gene lookup returns CDR1 MDHEN and CDR2 SYDVKM. CDR3 region: CASNRVTTSGVGEQFF. For the CDR3, the DNA is TGTGCCAGCAACAGGGTCACAACTAGCGGGGTTGGTGAGCAGTTCTTC.

This chain links TRBV19 with TRBJ1-5, with D possibly matching TRBD1 (5 bases). Trimming took 3 bases from V and 0 from J, leaving 6 bases between them. The CDR3 spans 14 residues. CDR1 and CDR2 (germline): LNHDA, SQIVND (reference sequence). CDR3: CASSIRVSNQPQHF. The CDR3 region has the DNA TGTGCCAGTAGTATCAGGGTTAGCAATCAGCCCCAGCATTTT.